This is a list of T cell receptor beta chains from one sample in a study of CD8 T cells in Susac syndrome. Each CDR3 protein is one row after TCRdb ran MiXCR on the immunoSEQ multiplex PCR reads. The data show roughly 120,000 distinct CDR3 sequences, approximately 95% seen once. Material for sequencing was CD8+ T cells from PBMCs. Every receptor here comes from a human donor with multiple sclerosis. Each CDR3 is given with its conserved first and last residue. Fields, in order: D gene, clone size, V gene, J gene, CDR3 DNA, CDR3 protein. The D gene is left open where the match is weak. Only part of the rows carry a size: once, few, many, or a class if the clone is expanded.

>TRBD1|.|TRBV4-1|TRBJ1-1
TGCGCCAGCAGCCCCTGGGGACAGACGAACACTGAAGCTTTCTTT
CASSPWGQTNTEAFF
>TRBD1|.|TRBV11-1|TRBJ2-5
TGTGCCAGCAGCCCCCGTCGAGGGGGCTTGGAGACCCAGTACTTC
CASSPRRGGLETQYF
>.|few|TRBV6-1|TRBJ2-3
TGTGCCAGCAGATCCAGGGTTCGCACAGATACGCAGTATTTT
CASRSRVRTDTQYF
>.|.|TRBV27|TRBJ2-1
TGTGCCAGCAGTTTCGGGAAAAACAATGAGCAGTTCTTC
CASSFGKNNEQFF
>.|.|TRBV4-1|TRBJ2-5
TGCGCCAGCAGCCCGAACGGGGGCACCCGCCGGGAGACCCAGTACTTC
CASSPNGGTRRETQYF
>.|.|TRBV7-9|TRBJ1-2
TGTGCCAGCAGCTTAGATCGGGCTGGCTACACCTTC
CASSLDRAGYTF
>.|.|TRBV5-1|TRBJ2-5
TGCGCCAGCAGTAATGGGGGGGCCGGACTAAAAGAGACCCAGTACTTC
CASSNGGAGLKETQYF
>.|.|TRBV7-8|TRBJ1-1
TGTGCCAGCAGCCACCGGGGCGGGGGGACTGAAGCTTTCTTT
CASSHRGGGTEAFF
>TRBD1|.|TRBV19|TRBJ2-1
TGTGCCAGTTCCGTGGGACAGGGCAATGAGCAGTTCTTC
CASSVGQGNEQFF
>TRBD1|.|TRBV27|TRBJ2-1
TGTGCCAGCAGTTGGGGACAGGGCGCTGAGCAGTTCTTC
CASSWGQGAEQFF
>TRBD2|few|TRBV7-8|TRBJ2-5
TGTGCCAGCAGCGTCGGGGGGATGGAGACCCAGTACTTC
CASSVGGMETQYF
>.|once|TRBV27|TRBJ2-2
TGTGCCAGCAGTTTACGGGGGTGGCAGTGGGCGAAAACCGGGGAGCTGTTTTTT
CASSLRGWQWAKTGELFF
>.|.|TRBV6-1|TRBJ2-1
TGTGCCAGCGCAACACGCCGGGACCCCCACGGTGAGCAGTTCTTC
CASATRRDPHGEQFF
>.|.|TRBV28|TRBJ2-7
TGTGCCAGCAGTTTACTTGGGGGGCCCTACGAGCAGTACTTC
CASSLLGGPYEQYF
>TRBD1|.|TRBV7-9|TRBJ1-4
TGTGCCAGCAGCTCACACAGGGGGCGGACAACTAATGAAAAACTGTTTTTT
CASSSHRGRTTNEKLFF
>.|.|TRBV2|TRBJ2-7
TGTGCCAGCGTCAGGCGGCTAACCTACGAGCAGTACTTC
CASVRRLTYEQYF
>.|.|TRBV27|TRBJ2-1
TGTGCCAGCAGTGTAAGACAGGGAGGTGAGCAGTTCTTC
CASSVRQGGEQFF
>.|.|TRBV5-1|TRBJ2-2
TGCGCCAGCAGCTTTCCCTTCTCCCCAGACCCCCTTGGCGGGGAGCTGTTTTTT
CASSFPFSPDPLGGELFF
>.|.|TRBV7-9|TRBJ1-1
TGTGCCAGCAGCCATACGGGAGGGAACGCTGAAGCTTTCTTT
CASSHTGGNAEAFF
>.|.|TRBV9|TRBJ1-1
TGTGCCAGCAGCGCGACGGGAAACACTGAAGCTTTCTTT
CASSATGNTEAFF
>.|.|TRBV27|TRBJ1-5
TGTGCCAGCAGTTTAGCTCGCAATCAGCCCCAGCATTTT
CASSLARNQPQHF
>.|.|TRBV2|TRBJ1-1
TGTGCCAGCAGTGAGCACAGGGTGGCCACTGAAGCTTTCTTT
CASSEHRVATEAFF
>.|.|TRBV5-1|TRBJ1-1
TGCGCCAGCAGCTTGAGCTGGGATTTCGGGAACACTGAAGCTTTCTTT
CASSLSWDFGNTEAFF
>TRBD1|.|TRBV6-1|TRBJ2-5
TGTGCCAGCACCGAAAGCAGGGGGTTGGAGACCCAGTACTTC
CASTESRGLETQYF
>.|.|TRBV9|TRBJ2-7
TGTGCCAGCAGCACCAAAGATAGGGGGAGAACCGAGGGGTCCTACGAGCAGTACTTC
CASSTKDRGRTEGSYEQYF
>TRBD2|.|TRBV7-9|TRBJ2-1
TGTGCCAGCAGCCAGCGGGGGGTAAGCTCCTACAATGAGCAGTTCTTC
CASSQRGVSSYNEQFF
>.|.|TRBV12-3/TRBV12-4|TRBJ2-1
TGTGCCAGCAGTTCGGGACTTTTCTACAATGAGCAGTTCTTC
CASSSGLFYNEQFF
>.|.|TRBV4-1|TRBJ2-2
TGCGCCAGCAGCCCGGTGGGACCCGGCGGGGAGCTGTTTTTT
CASSPVGPGGELFF
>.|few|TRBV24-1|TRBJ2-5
TGTGCCACTAGTGATCATCACACGGGGGAGACCCAGTACTTC
CATSDHHTGETQYF
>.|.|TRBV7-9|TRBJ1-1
TGTGCCAGCAGCTTTTCATCTATGAACACTGAAGCTTTCTTT
CASSFSSMNTEAFF
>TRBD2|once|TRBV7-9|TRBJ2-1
TGTGCCAGCACCCCCGGACTAGCGGAAAGCTCCTACAATGAGCAGTTCTTC
CASTPGLAESSYNEQFF
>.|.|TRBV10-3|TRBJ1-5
TGTGCCATCAGTGATCAAACAGTGGGCAATCAGCCCCAGCATTTT
CAISDQTVGNQPQHF
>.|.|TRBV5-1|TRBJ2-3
TGCGCCAGCAGGGGTGGACAGGGAGGGGAAGATACGCAGTATTTT
CASRGGQGGEDTQYF
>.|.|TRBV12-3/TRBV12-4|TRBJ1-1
TGTGCCAGCAGTTTAGCAGTACTGAACACTGAAGCTTTCTTT
CASSLAVLNTEAFF
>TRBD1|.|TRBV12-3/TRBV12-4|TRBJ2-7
TGTGCCAGCAGTACAGCGACAGGGAGCCCCTACGAGCAGTACTTC
CASSTATGSPYEQYF
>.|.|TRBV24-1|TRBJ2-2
TGTGCCACCAGTGAGGGGGCACACTTCGGCGGGGAGCTGTTTTTT
CATSEGAHFGGELFF
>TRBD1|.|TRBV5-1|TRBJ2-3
TGCGCCAGCAGCTTCGCGGACAGGGTAACAGATACGCAGTATTTT
CASSFADRVTDTQYF
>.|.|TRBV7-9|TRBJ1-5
TGTGCCAGCAGTCCGAGCGGGGCTCATCAGCCCCAGCATTTT
CASSPSGAHQPQHF
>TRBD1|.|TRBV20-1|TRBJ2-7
TGCAGTGGCATAGCGAGGGACAGGGGCTTCCACGAGCAGTACTTC
CSGIARDRGFHEQYF
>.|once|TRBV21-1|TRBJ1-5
TGTGCCAGCAGCAAAAAGGAAGGACAGGGGGCTGGTGAGCCCCAGCATTTT
CASSKKEGQGAGEPQHF
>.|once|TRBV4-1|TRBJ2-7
TGCGCCAGCAGGCAAACAGGGAGCTCCTACGAGCAGTACTTC
CASRQTGSSYEQYF
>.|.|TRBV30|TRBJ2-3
TGTGCCTGGTTCGCAGATACGCAGTATTTT
CAWFADTQYF
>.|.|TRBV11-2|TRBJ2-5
TGTGCCAGCAACTTAGGGGGGCAGGGTCAAGAGACCCAGTACTTC
CASNLGGQGQETQYF
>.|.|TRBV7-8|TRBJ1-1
TGTGCCAGCACCACAAGTCGGGGTCCCGCTGAAGCTTTCTTT
CASTTSRGPAEAFF
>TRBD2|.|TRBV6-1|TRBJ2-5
TGTGCCAGCACCGAAGCGGGGGGTTCACAAGAGACCCAGTACTTC
CASTEAGGSQETQYF
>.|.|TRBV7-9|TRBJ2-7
TGTGCCAGCAGCGTAACACAGAGTACCTACGAGCAGTACTTC
CASSVTQSTYEQYF
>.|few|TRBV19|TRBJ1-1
TGTGCCAGTAGTACCCGGAACACTGAAGCTTTCTTT
CASSTRNTEAFF
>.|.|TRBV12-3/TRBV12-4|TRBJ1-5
TGTGCCAGCAGTCAATCGGAGGGGATAAGGATTGGCAATCAGCCCCAGCATTTT
CASSQSEGIRIGNQPQHF
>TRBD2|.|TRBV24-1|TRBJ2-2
TGTGCCACCAGTGATAGATACTGGACTAGCGGGACCGGGGAGCTGTTTTTT
CATSDRYWTSGTGELFF
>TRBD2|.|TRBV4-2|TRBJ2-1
TGTGCCAGCAGCCAAGATGGGAGACTAGCTCAGGGTGAGCAGTTCTTC
CASSQDGRLAQGEQFF
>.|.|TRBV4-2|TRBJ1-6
TGTGCCAGCAGCCAGACCGGGAGGGAAATAAATTCACCCCTCCACTTT
CASSQTGREINSPLHF